This TCR beta chain derives from a study of T cell responses to AZD1222 COVID-19 vaccine. Study-wide points: Baseline seropositives among AZD1222 recipients totaled only five to seven. Spike was spanned by vaccine-associated CD4 TCRs, with dominance at 160-218 and 743-854. Donors, mostly white British, included more females; clonal diversity was possibly underestimated. Reports say nearly half of spike-specific TCRs go after unmutated variant regions.

Turning to this clone: Its matching antigen is unknown.

This CDR3 region has 13 residues. The V gene lost 6 bases and the J gene lost 5 bases, with 13 bases spanning the gap. The V gene's germline CDR1 is MNHEY and CDR2 SVGAGI. Measured with immunoSEQ multiplex PCR; TCRdb has only the in-frame clones, and not every one. Of 120,000 or so clones in the sample, more than 85% were seen once. J is TRBJ1-1 and V is TRBV6-5, with D perhaps TRBD1 (6 bases). This material consisted of peripheral blood, taken on day 0 of MenACWY control vaccination. The clonotype comes from an adult in good health. The CDR3 DNA follows: TGTGCCAGCAGACTGGGGGCGCCAACTGAAGCTTTCTTT. Amino acid sequence: CASRLGAPTEAFF.